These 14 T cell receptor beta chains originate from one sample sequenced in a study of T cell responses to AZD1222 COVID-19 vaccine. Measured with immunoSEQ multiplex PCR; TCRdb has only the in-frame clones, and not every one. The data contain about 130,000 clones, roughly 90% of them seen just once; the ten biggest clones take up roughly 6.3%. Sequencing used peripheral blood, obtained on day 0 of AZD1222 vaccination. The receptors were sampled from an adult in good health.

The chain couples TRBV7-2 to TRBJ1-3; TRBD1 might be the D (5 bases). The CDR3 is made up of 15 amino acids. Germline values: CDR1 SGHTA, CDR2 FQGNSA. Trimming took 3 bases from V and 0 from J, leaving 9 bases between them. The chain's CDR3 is CASSFDSISGNTIYF. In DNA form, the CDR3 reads TGTGCCAGCAGCTTTGACAGCATCTCTGGAAACACCATATATTTT. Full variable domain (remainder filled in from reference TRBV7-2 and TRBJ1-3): GAGVSQSPSNKVTEKGKDVELRCDPISGHTALYWYRQSLGQGLEFLIYFQGNSAPDKSGLPSDRFSAERTGGSVSTLTIQRTQQEDSAVYLCASSFDSISGNTIYFGEGSWLTVV.

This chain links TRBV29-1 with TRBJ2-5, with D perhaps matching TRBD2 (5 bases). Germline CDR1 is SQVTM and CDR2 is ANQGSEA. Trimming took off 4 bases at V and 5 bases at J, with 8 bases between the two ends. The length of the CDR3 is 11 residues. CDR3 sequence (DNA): TGCAGCGTTGGACCGGGGGAGACCCAGTACTTC. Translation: CSVGPGETQYF.

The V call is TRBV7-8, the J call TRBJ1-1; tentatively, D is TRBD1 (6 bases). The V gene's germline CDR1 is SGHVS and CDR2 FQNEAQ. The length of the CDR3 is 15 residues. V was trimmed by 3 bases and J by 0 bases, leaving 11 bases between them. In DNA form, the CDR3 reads TGTGCCAGCAGCTTCAGGGGCCACATGAACACTGAAGCTTTCTTT. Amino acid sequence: CASSFRGHMNTEAFF.

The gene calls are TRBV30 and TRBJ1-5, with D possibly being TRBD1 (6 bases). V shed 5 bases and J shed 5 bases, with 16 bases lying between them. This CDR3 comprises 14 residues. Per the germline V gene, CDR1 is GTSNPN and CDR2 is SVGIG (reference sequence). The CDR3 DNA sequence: TGTGCCTGGGCGGAGGGGGGGGTGTATCAGCCCCAGCATTTT. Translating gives CAWAEGGVYQPQHF.

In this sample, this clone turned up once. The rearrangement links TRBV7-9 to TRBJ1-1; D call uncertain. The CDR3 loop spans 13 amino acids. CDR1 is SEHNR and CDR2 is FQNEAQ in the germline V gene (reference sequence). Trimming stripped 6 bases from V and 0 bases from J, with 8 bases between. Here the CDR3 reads CASRVHMNTEAFF. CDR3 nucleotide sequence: TGTGCCAGCAGGGTCCATATGAACACTGAAGCTTTCTTT.

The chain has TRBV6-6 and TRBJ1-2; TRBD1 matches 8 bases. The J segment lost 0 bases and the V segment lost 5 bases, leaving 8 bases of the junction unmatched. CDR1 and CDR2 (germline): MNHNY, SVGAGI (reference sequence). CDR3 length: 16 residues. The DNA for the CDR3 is TGTGCCAGCAGTCAGACACAGGGGGTCACTAACTATGGCTACACCTTC. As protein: CASSQTQGVTNYGYTF.

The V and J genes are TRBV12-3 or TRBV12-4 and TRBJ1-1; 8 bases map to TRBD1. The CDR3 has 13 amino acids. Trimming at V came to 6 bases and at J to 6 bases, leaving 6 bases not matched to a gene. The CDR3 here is CASRPQQGAEAFF. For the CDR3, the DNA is TGTGCCAGCAGACCCCAACAGGGGGCTGAAGCTTTCTTT.

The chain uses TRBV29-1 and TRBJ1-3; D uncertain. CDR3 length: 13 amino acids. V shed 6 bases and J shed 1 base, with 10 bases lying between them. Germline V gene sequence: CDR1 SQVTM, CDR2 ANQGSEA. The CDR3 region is CSVDLRSGNTIYF. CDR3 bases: TGCAGCGTGGACCTTCGGTCTGGAAACACCATATATTTT.

As DNA, the CDR3 is TGCGCCAGCAGCTTAGGGAGGACGGATGAAAAACTGTTTTTT. Protein: CASSLGRTDEKLFF. V is TRBV5-1 and J is TRBJ1-4; D is unclear. The V gene lost 2 bases and the J gene lost 6 bases, with 11 bases spanning the gap. The germline gives CDR1 SGHRS, CDR2 YFSETQ. The CDR3 runs 14 residues. Based on the CDR3 plus reference TRBV5-1 and TRBJ1-4, the full variable domain is KAGVTQTPRYLIKTRGQQVTLSCSPISGHRSVSWYQQTPGQGLQFLFEYFSETQRNKGNFPGRFSGRQFSNSRSEMNVSTLELGDSALYLCASSLGRTDEKLFFGSGTQLSVL.

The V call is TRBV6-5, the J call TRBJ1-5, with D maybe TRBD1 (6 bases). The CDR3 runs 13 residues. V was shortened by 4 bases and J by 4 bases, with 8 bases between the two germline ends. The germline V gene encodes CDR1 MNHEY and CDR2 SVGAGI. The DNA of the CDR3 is TGTGCCAGCAGTTTTGGACAGAATCAGCCCCAGCATTTT. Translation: CASSFGQNQPQHF.

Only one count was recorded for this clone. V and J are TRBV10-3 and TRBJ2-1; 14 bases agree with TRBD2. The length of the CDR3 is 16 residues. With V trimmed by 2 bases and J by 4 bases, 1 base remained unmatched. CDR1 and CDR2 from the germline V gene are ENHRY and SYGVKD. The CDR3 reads CAISEGLAGGYNEQFF. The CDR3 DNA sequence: TGTGCCATCAGTGAGGGACTAGCGGGGGGTTACAATGAGCAGTTCTTC.

This chain's CDR3 is CASSLQGSSYNSPLHF. The CDR3 bases are TGCGCCAGCAGCTTACAGGGGAGCTCCTATAATTCACCCCTCCACTTT. The chain carries TRBV5-1 and TRBJ1-6, with 7 bases matching TRBD1. V lost 2 bases to trimming and J lost 0 bases; unmatched junction nucleotides: 2. CDR3 length equals 16 residues. Germline assignment: CDR1 SGHRS and CDR2 YFSETQ.

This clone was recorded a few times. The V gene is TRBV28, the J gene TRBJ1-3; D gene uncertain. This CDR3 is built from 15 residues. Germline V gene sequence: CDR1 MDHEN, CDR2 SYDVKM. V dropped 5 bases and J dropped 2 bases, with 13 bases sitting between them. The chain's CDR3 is CASSPPTAPGNTIYF. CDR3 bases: TGTGCCAGCAGTCCCCCGACTGCTCCTGGAAACACCATATATTTT.

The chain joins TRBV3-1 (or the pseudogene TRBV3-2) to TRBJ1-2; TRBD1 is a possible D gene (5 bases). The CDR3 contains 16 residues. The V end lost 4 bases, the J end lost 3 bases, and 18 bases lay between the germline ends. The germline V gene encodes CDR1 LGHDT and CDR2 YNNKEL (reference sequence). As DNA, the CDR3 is TGTGCCAGCAGCCCGGACTCCTTAACAGGATACTATGGCTACACCTTC. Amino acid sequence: CASSPDSLTGYYGYTF.